This T cell receptor beta chain is drawn from a study of human T cells and chemical hapten exposure. Study at large: Per-sample TCR yield variability stemmed mainly from small pooled library volume differences.

Unfractionated whole blood was the source of the extracted total RNA. Each cDNA molecule in the library carried unique molecular identifiers. Authors' processing steps: The number of TCRs in each sample had a median of roughly 100,000 and spanned roughly 23,224 to 700,000. TCRdb recomputed calls from the reads with MiXCR, one row per CDR3 protein. Here the V and J calls rest on TCRdb's processing, not on the authors' analysis. The sample contains about 120,000 distinct CDR3 sequences, approximately 9.3% of which appear only once. The sequence was obtained from a human donor in good health. Some clones in this sample may be carry-over from other donors' samples. Sequenced input: whole blood.

CDR3 DNA sequence: TGTGCCATCGACGGGACAGCGTATGGCTACACCTTC. This codes for CAIDGTAYGYTF. The V and J genes are TRBV12-3 or TRBV12-4 and TRBJ1-2; TRBD1 matches at 7 bases. The CDR3 is 12 amino acids. With 10 bases clipped from V and 5 bases from J, the junction kept 7 bases outside the gene matches.